This T cell receptor beta chain was retrieved from a study of cytomegalovirus exposure and HLA in healthy donors. Germline lookup yields CDR1 SGHRS and CDR2 YFSETQ. CDR3 length equals 13 residues. The V end was cut by 4 bases, the J end by 6 bases, with 11 bases between. PCR amplification relied on 60 Vbeta primers (plus 13 Jbeta primers). Sequencing used immunoSEQ multiplex PCR; TCRdb keeps in-frame clones, though not all of them. The sample contains roughly 150,000 clones, 80% of which appear only once. This clone was counted between two and nine times. Its antigen is unidentified. Study-level results: Researchers left out some V segments, among them TRBV6-2 and TRBV6-3, as indistinguishable.

The V call is TRBV5-1, the J call TRBJ1-5, with TRBD1 as a possible D gene (6 bases). The sequence derives from a woman between 40 and 55 years old in good health and CMV-seronegative. Sequenced: PBMCs. The DNA of the CDR3 is TGCGCCAGCAGCCCGGACAGCCTTCAGCCCCAGCATTTT. Its protein product is CASSPDSLQPQHF.